A single TCR beta chain is shown here with its context. What it binds is not known. An end of the junction does not agree with germline; a read error may underlie this. This sample is drawn from a study of T cell repertoires in cytomegalovirus infection. Study-wide context: HLA-C-restricted CMV epitopes, recently identified, and well-studied HLA-B-restricted ones were used by the study. TCR beta signatures that were public indicated CMV infection and matching HLA type.

TCRdb re-called the reads with MiXCR, one entry per CDR3 protein. The data show around 300,000 distinct CDR3 sequences, 20% to 25% seen once. Study observations and caveats: Ex vivo responses were dominated by HLA-C-restricted CMV-specific TCR beta clonotypes. The cumulative frequency of public TCR beta families distinguished individuals who carried CMV together with the relevant HLA.

Germline CDR1 reads SGHAT; CDR2 reads FQNNGV. The CDR3 spans 16 residues. The sequence came from a human donor in good health (CMV status not recorded). Some clones in this sample may be carry-over from other donors' samples. The chain recombines TRBV11-2 with TRBJ2-5; TRBD2 matches 11 bases. The sample in question was cultured PBMCs, obtained from culture after CMV antigen stimulation. In nucleotides, the CDR3 is TGTCCCAGCAGCTTAACCGGGACTAGCGGTCTGGGGACCCAGTACTTC. Translation: CPSSLTGTSGLGTQYF.